This TCR beta chain was captured in a study of prognosis after radiotherapy for stage I lung cancer. TCR beta CDR3 amplification from genomic DNA was performed by two-round multiplex PCR. First-round PCR employed TRBV- and TRBJ-specific primers for each gene. One entry per CDR3 protein results from TCRdb running MiXCR on the multiplex PCR reads. The data show 20,000 to 25,000 distinct CDR3 sequences, with approximately 39% seen just once and roughly a third held by the top ten. Ten or more counts support this clonotype. Germline V gene lookup returns CDR1 SNHLY and CDR2 FYNNEI. This CDR3 is built from 15 residues. The V segment lost 7 bases and the J segment 4 bases; nucleotides outside the gene matches: 8.

The sequences come from PBMCs, collected before or after stereotactic body radiation therapy (not recorded which). The V gene is TRBV2, the J gene TRBJ1-5; 9 nucleotides match TRBD1. The source is a donor aged 50 or older with non-small cell lung cancer. The CDR3 protein is CASKGGQGRNQPQHF. The CDR3 nucleotides are TGTGCCAGCAAAGGGGGACAGGGACGTAATCAGCCCCAGCATTTT.